This T cell receptor beta chain was observed in a study of cytomegalovirus exposure and HLA in healthy donors. Across the whole study: Later analysis reported that the 130 or so validation repertoires shared the platform of the roughly 670 first-cohort repertoires.

Donors came from a validation cohort of approximately 110 subjects, distinct from the first 666-subject cohort. Details on this clone: The antigen is undetermined.

V lost 4 bases to trimming and J lost 2 bases; unmatched junction nucleotides: 3. Germline values: CDR1 LGHNA, CDR2 YSLEER. The CDR3 spans 14 residues. Findings and caveats of the study: Rarity characterized most TCR sequences, yet some public TCRs appeared in many donors. Both high specificity and high sensitivity reportedly marked the classifier's diagnosis of cytomegalovirus status.

The assay was immunoSEQ multiplex PCR, and TCRdb's table has in-frame clones only and misses some. The table has 250,000 or so clones, around 91% seen once; the top ten hold 0.37%. The chain employs TRBV4-3 and TRBJ1-2, with 8 bases identical to TRBD1. The sample was PBMCs. The TCR comes from a young woman in good health and CMV-seronegative. The CDR3 DNA follows: TGCGCCAGCAGCCCCCGGACAGGGAACTATGGCTACACCTTC. It is translated as CASSPRTGNYGYTF.